These 29 T cell receptor beta chains originate from one sample sequenced in a study of T-cell reconstitution after alpha-beta-depleted transplantation in children. Preparing the TCRbeta library involved the use of unique molecular identifiers. TCRdb redid the calling of the PCR reads with MiXCR, one entry per CDR3 protein. The profile shows hundreds of thousands of distinct CDR3 sequences, around 12% of them singletons. This material consisted of PBMCs, taken before TCRalphabeta/CD19-depleted stem cell transplant. All receptors come from a girl aged 2 to 10 with congenital amegakaryocytic thrombocytopenia, due to receive a stem cell transplant.

The table lists this clonotype with many counts. The CDR3 loop reads CACHEGSGNTIYF. In DNA, the CDR3 is TGTGCCTGCCACGAGGGGTCTGGAAACACCATATATTTT. This sequence joins TRBV6-6 and TRBJ1-3, with D tentatively TRBD1 (5 bases). Germline V gene data show CDR1 as MNHNY and CDR2 as SVGAGI (reference sequence). Trimming cost V 11 bases and J 1 base, with 12 bases left between them. There are 13 residues in the CDR3.

V usage is TRBV7-9 and J usage is TRBJ2-5; 8 nucleotides match TRBD2. This CDR3 is 13 amino acids long. The V gene's germline CDR1 is SEHNR and CDR2 FQNEAQ (reference sequence). The J segment lost 5 bases and the V segment lost 8 bases, leaving 7 bases of the junction unmatched. The CDR3 reads CASERSGGETQYF. In DNA form, the CDR3 reads TGTGCCAGCGAAAGATCGGGAGGGGAGACCCAGTACTTC.

At least ten counts were recorded for this clonotype. The V call is TRBV20-1, the J call TRBJ2-1, with 10 positions matching TRBD2. This CDR3 contains 11 residues. The germline V gene has CDR1 DFQATT and CDR2 SNEGSKA (reference sequence). V lost 7 bases and J lost 9; bases outside the gene matches: 3. The DNA of the CDR3 is TGCAGTGGGCTAGCGGGAGTTGAGCAGTTCTTC. It is translated as CSGLAGVEQFF.

This clonotype has a count of ten or more. The chain uses TRBV28 and TRBJ1-5; 7 bases agree with TRBD1. Germline-derived CDR1 and CDR2 are MDHEN and SYDVKM. The CDR3 totals 15 residues. With 7 bases clipped from V and 0 bases from J, the junction kept 6 bases outside the gene matches. The CDR3: CASTVDRASNQPQHF. For the CDR3, the DNA is TGTGCCAGCACTGTCGACAGGGCTAGCAATCAGCCCCAGCATTTT.

This chain uses TRBV12-3 or TRBV12-4 with TRBJ2-2; TRBD1 matches 8 bases. There are 17 residues in the CDR3. V shed 2 bases and J 1 base; nucleotides not matched to a gene: 6. CDR3 nucleotide sequence: TGTGCCAGCAGTTTAACCACCGGGACAGGGAACACCGGGGAGCTGTTTTTT. Translation: CASSLTTGTGNTGELFF.

This clonotype is a singleton in its sample. This may come from a read error, since a much larger clone is one base off. This chain connects TRBV29-1 to TRBJ2-3; 7 nucleotides agree with TRBD1. The CDR3 contains 11 residues. The V gene end was trimmed by 2 bases and the J gene end by 9 bases; junction bases not matched to a gene: 2. CDR1 is SQVTM, CDR2 ANQGSEA, per germline. The CDR3 protein is CSVETDRTQYF. CDR3 sequence (DNA): TGCAGCGTTGAAACGGACAGGACGCAGTATTTT.

This clonotype has a count of ten or more. The genes are TRBV7-6 and TRBJ1-1; D gene uncertain. Deletions cut 3 bases from V and 4 bases from J, with 9 bases between. The CDR3 loop spans 13 amino acids. The V gene's germline CDR1 is SGHVS and CDR2 FNYEAQ. CDR3 DNA: TGTGCCAGCAGCTTTGGATTTGGCACTGAAGCTTTCTTT. Its protein product is CASSFGFGTEAFF.

The V gene is TRBV28, the J gene TRBJ2-5; D may match TRBD1 or TRBD2 (6 bases each). The CDR3 is made up of 14 amino acids. Germline lookup yields CDR1 MDHEN and CDR2 SYDVKM. V shed 8 bases and J shed 5 bases, with 18 bases lying between them. The CDR3 bases are TGTGCCAGCCGCAAAAGGGGGGCGCCTGAGACCCAGTACTTC. This sequence encodes CASRKRGAPETQYF. The complete variable domain, with remaining parts taken from reference TRBV28 and TRBJ2-5, reads DVKVTQSSRYLVKRTGEKVFLECVQDMDHENMFWYRQDPGLGLRLIYFSYDVKMKEKGDIPEGYSVSREKKERFSLILESASTNQTSMYLCASRKRGAPETQYFGPGTRLLVL.

This clonotype was observed a handful of times. The chain couples TRBV20-1 to TRBJ2-1; D remains unclear. The CDR3 covers 14 residues. The V end was cut by 3 bases, the J end by 4 bases, with 13 bases between. Germline CDR1 DFQATT, CDR2 SNEGSKA (reference sequence). CDR3 sequence: CSASNSQKYNEQFF. Written as DNA, the CDR3 is TGCAGTGCTAGTAACAGCCAGAAATACAATGAGCAGTTCTTC.

This clonotype was picked up many times. V gene TRBV4-2 combines with J gene TRBJ2-1; 12 positions agree with TRBD2. The CDR3 loop spans 16 amino acids. Germline V gene lookup returns CDR1 LGHNA and CDR2 YNFKEQ. The V and J ends lost 7 bases and 4 bases, in that order; junction bases with no gene match: 8. The CDR3 DNA reads TGTGCCAGCACCCTATCCGGGACTAGCGGGTACAATGAGCAGTTCTTC. Amino acid sequence: CASTLSGTSGYNEQFF.

This clonotype has at least ten counts. V is TRBV10-2 and J is TRBJ1-1, with a tentative D call TRBD1 (5 bases). CDR3 size: 15 residues. V was pared by 4 bases and J by 4 bases, with 16 bases between. Looked up from germline, CDR1 is WSHSY and CDR2 is SAAADI. The CDR3 coding sequence is TGCGCCAGCAGTGGCTGGGGATGGGGGTGCACTGAAGCTTTCTTT. Its translation is CASSGWGWGCTEAFF.

This clonotype was recorded at least ten times. The V gene is TRBV6-2 or TRBV6-3, the J gene TRBJ2-1; D may correspond to TRBD1 or TRBD2 (6 bases each). CDR1 and CDR2 from the germline V gene are MNHEY and SVGEGT. V dropped 0 bases and J dropped 8 bases, with 29 bases sitting between them. CDR3 length: 20 amino acids. The CDR3 coding sequence is TGTGCCAGCAGTTACTCGTTCACGTTTTCACCGAGGGGGGAGCGCGATGAGCAGTTCTTC. Its protein is CASSYSFTFSPRGERDEQFF.

This sequence joins TRBV7-2 and TRBJ1-1; D is unresolved. The V end lost 5 bases, the J end lost 8 bases, and 12 bases lay between the germline ends. The V gene's germline CDR1 is SGHTA and CDR2 FQGNSA. The CDR3 is 12 residues long. The CDR3, as DNA: TGTGCCAGCAGCGACTATCTAGGGGAAGCTTTCTTT. Protein: CASSDYLGEAFF.

The V and J genes are TRBV6-5 and TRBJ2-7; D possibly corresponds to TRBD2 (5 bases). V lost 0 bases and J lost 6, with 9 bases in between. Germline CDR1 and CDR2: MNHEY and SVGAGI. This CDR3 contains 13 residues. CDR3 sequence: CASSYSWAGEQYF. In nucleotides, the CDR3 is TGTGCCAGCAGTTACTCTTGGGCGGGCGAGCAGTACTTC.

This clonotype appeared many times. The gene calls are TRBV10-3 and TRBJ1-1; 8 positions match TRBD1. V shed 4 bases and J 3 bases; nucleotides not matched to a gene: 10. CDR1 ENHRY and CDR2 SYGVKD come from the germline V gene. The CDR3 extends over 16 amino acids. The CDR3 region is CAISADRGELDTEAFF. The CDR3 nucleotides are TGTGCCATCAGTGCAGACAGGGGAGAACTCGACACTGAAGCTTTCTTT.

The rearrangement uses TRBV29-1 and TRBJ2-5; no firm D call. CDR3 length: 13 amino acids. From germline, CDR1 is SQVTM and CDR2 ANQGSEA. Trimming removed 6 bases at V and 4 bases at J, with 15 bases between. The CDR3 sequence is CSVVGGRRETQYF. As DNA, the CDR3 is TGCAGCGTGGTTGGCGGCAGAAGAGAGACCCAGTACTTC.

This chain connects TRBV5-5 to TRBJ2-1; no definite D call. Trimming stripped 4 bases from V and 7 bases from J, with 15 bases between. Germline CDR1 is SGHKS and CDR2 is YYEKEE (reference sequence). The CDR3 has 14 residues. The CDR3 DNA reads TGTGCCAGCAGCCTGCCTAGATTCTCGAATGAGCAGTTCTTC. As protein: CASSLPRFSNEQFF.

This clonotype has ten or more counts. The chain combines TRBV28 with TRBJ2-4; D ambiguous. The end of the DNA is better explained by TRBJ2-5, so the J call may be wrong. The CDR3 length is 13 residues. Germline V gene data show CDR1 as MDHEN and CDR2 as SYDVKM. Here the CDR3 DNA reads TGTGCCAGCACCGCCCACACAGTGCCGACCCAGTACTTC. It is translated as CASTAHTVPTQYF.

This clonotype was recorded only once. The J gene is TRBJ2-1, the V gene TRBV2; TRBD2 matches at 11 bases. Germline V gene sequence: CDR1 SNHLY, CDR2 FYNNEI. V dropped 0 bases and J dropped 4; count of bases not matched to a gene: 11. There are 19 residues in the CDR3. For the CDR3, the DNA is TGTGCCAGCAGTGAAGCGCTTAGACTAGCGGGAAGGGGTTACAATGAGCAGTTCTTC. Translating gives CASSEALRLAGRGYNEQFF.

This clonotype occurred many times. The chain is built from TRBV7-2 and TRBJ2-1, with TRBD2 matching over 11 bases. CDR3 length equals 14 residues. Germline trimming cut 8 bases from V and 3 bases from J; bases unmatched to any gene: 3. From germline, CDR1 is SGHTA and CDR2 FQGNSA. DNA of the CDR3: TGTGCCAGCGGGACTAGCGGAAACTACAATGAGCAGTTCTTC. Amino acids: CASGTSGNYNEQFF.

This clonotype has more than one count but fewer than ten. This rearrangement joins TRBV27 to TRBJ2-7, with TRBD2 matching over 10 bases. The germline CDR1 and CDR2 sequences are MNHEY and SMNVEV (reference sequence). The CDR3 spans 14 residues. V shed 6 bases and J 5 bases; nucleotides not matched to a gene: 7. The CDR3 nucleotides are TGTGCCAGCAGCCGAACCGGGACTAGCGACGAGCAGTACTTC. Protein: CASSRTGTSDEQYF.

This chain links TRBV20-1 with TRBJ1-5; D uncertain. Germline lookup yields CDR1 DFQATT and CDR2 SNEGSKA (reference sequence). Trimming removed 3 bases at V and 0 bases at J, with 6 bases between. The length of the CDR3 is 13 residues. In nucleotides, the CDR3 is TGCAGTGCTAGGACATTTAGCAATCAGCCCCAGCATTTT. The encoded protein is CSARTFSNQPQHF.

In the case of this clonotype: One junction end does not reproduce the germline sequence, and a read error may be involved. The V gene is TRBV20-1, the J gene TRBJ2-1; tentative D call: TRBD2 (6 bases). CDR1 and CDR2 from the germline V gene are DFQATT and SNEGSKA (reference sequence). CDR3 size: 16 residues. The CDR3 region is CCARDPAGGPYNEQFF. CDR3 sequence (DNA): TGCTGTGCTAGAGATCCAGCGGGCGGGCCCTACAATGAGCAGTTCTTC.

The chain links TRBV5-1 to TRBJ2-2; unclear D gene. Germline V gene data show CDR1 as SGHRS and CDR2 as YFSETQ. Between the trimmed V and J ends, which lost 1 base and 3 bases, there was a span of 13 bases. This CDR3 region has 16 residues. CDR3 DNA sequence: TGCGCCAGCAGCTTGATGTGGGTTAGAGACACCGGGGAGCTGTTTTTT. Translating it yields CASSLMWVRDTGELFF.

In this sample, this clonotype turned up a few times. The chain uses TRBV20-1 and TRBJ2-3; perhaps TRBD2 as D (6 bases). The CDR3 spans 18 residues. Looked up from germline, CDR1 is DFQATT and CDR2 is SNEGSKA (reference sequence). V shed 3 bases and J shed 6 bases, with 28 bases lying between them. The CDR3 sequence is CSASSGGITGVSEDTQYF. In DNA form, the CDR3 reads TGCAGTGCTAGTTCAGGAGGGATTACGGGAGTGTCTGAGGATACGCAGTATTTT.

This clonotype was seen many times. In DNA form, the CDR3 reads TGCGCCAGCAGCTTGGGCCGGGGAGAGGGGTATAGCAATCAGCCCCAGCATTTT. Translation gives CASSLGRGEGYSNQPQHF. This chain links TRBV5-1 with TRBJ1-5, with D perhaps TRBD1 (5 bases). Germline V gene sequence: CDR1 SGHRS, CDR2 YFSETQ. V was pared by 0 bases and J by 0 bases, with 16 bases between. The CDR3 has 18 residues.

V is TRBV3-1 and J is TRBJ2-3; D is perhaps TRBD2 (6 bases). The V and J ends lost 0 bases and 2 bases respectively, with 12 bases between them. Germline values: CDR1 LGHDT, CDR2 YNNKEL (reference sequence). The CDR3 length is 16 residues. The CDR3: CASSQDRPGDTDTQYF. DNA for the CDR3: TGTGCCAGCAGCCAAGACCGTCCGGGAGACACAGATACGCAGTATTTT.

The rearrangement links TRBV3-1 to TRBJ2-5; D is possibly TRBD2 (5 bases). Germline CDR1 and CDR2: LGHDT and YNNKEL (reference sequence). The CDR3 sequence is 15 residues long. V dropped 0 bases and J dropped 4 bases, with 12 bases sitting between them. The CDR3 DNA reads as TGTGCCAGCAGCCAAGATCCGGGAAAACTAGAGACCCAGTACTTC. Its translation is CASSQDPGKLETQYF.

This clonotype was observed at least ten times. This chain uses TRBV10-3 with TRBJ2-5; TRBD2 might be the D (5 bases). The CDR3 length is 15 residues. Germline values: CDR1 ENHRY, CDR2 SYGVKD. The germline V and J ends were trimmed by 3 bases and 2 bases, with 13 bases remaining between them. CDR3 region: CAISDPAASQETQYF. Written as DNA, the CDR3 is TGTGCCATCAGTGATCCAGCGGCCAGTCAAGAGACCCAGTACTTC.